This T cell receptor beta chain was sequenced during a study of technical replicates of blood from a handful of donors. TCRdb's table, derived via immunoSEQ multiplex PCR, lists solely in-frame clones and lacks some. The sample records some 77,000 clones, about 91% being singletons. Germline V gene sequence: CDR1 MGHDK, CDR2 SYGVNS. This CDR3 has 11 residues. J lost 7 bases, V lost 10 bases, and 6 bases had no gene match. The TCR comes from a human donor in good health. The sequencing input was T cells isolated from PBMCs. The gene calls are TRBV25-1 and TRBJ1-1; 7 bases are shared with TRBD1. Written as DNA, the CDR3 is TGTGCCACCAGGGGGGGTCTTGAAGCTTTCTTT. Its protein is CATRGGLEAFF.